The T cell receptor (beta chain) under discussion was sequenced for a study of a mutant IDH1 vaccine in newly diagnosed glioma. The time point: baseline, week 1 (first vaccination visit). Treatment here: pre-vaccination baseline after standard-of-care therapy. Trimming took off 7 bases at V and 9 bases at J, with 22 bases between the two ends. The CDR3 runs 16 residues. Germline loops: CDR1 MNHNY, CDR2 SVGAGI (reference sequence). The repertoire was sequenced with immunoSEQ multiplex PCR; TCRdb's copy has only in-frame clones and lacks some. The table shows tens of thousands of clones, with under 90% occurring only once.

The chain joins TRBV6-6 to TRBJ1-6; possibly TRBD1 for D (6 bases). This TCR came from a woman aged 45-60 years with glioma. The sample consisted of PBMCs, taken from a glioma patient treated with radiotherapy, temozolomide or both. The CDR3 is CASNPIYGGEGSPLHF. DNA for the CDR3: TGTGCCAGCAACCCGATCTATGGGGGCGAGGGTTCACCCCTCCACTTT.